These 10 T cell receptor beta chains came from one sample sequenced in a study of CD8 T cells in Susac syndrome. Random hexamers were used to reverse transcribe roughly 0.45 to 1 ug of RNA. TCRdb re-derived calls from the immunoSEQ multiplex PCR reads in MiXCR, one entry per CDR3 protein. The table includes some 140,000 distinct CDR3 sequences, around 90% detected once. Sequencing was carried out using CD8+ T cells from PBMCs. These TCRs come from a human donor with multiple sclerosis.

V usage is TRBV10-2 and J usage is TRBJ2-3, with 9 bases fitting TRBD1. Germline CDR1 is WSHSY and CDR2 is SAAADI. The CDR3 is made up of 15 amino acids. V dropped 7 bases and J dropped 6; count of bases not matched to a gene: 11. The CDR3 nucleotides are TGCGCCAGCACGCTCACAGGGGGCGCATTTGATACGCAGTATTTT. This encodes CASTLTGGAFDTQYF.

This rearrangement joins TRBV14 to TRBJ1-2; no definite D call. The CDR3 has 12 amino acids. The germline V gene has CDR1 SGHDN and CDR2 FVKESK. Trimming stripped 3 bases from V and 2 bases from J, with 4 bases between. CDR3 DNA sequence: TGTGCCAGCAGCCAGACAAACTATGGCTACACCTTC. Translation: CASSQTNYGYTF.

The chain has TRBV10-3 and TRBJ2-3; no reliable D call. CDR3 length equals 11 residues. Per germline, CDR1 ENHRY and CDR2 SYGVKD. V dropped 0 bases and J dropped 5 bases, with 0 bases sitting between them. The CDR3 protein is CAISESDTQYF. CDR3 bases: TGTGCCATCAGTGAGTCAGATACGCAGTATTTT.

This chain links TRBV27 with TRBJ2-7; TRBD2 matches 10 bases. Germline values: CDR1 MNHEY, CDR2 SMNVEV (reference sequence). The V and J ends lost 5 bases and 3 bases, in that order; junction bases with no gene match: 4. The CDR3 sequence is 14 residues long. The CDR3 DNA reads TGTGCCAGCAGTACCGCTAGCGGGAGCTACGAGCAGTACTTC. Protein: CASSTASGSYEQYF.

The chain employs TRBV3-1 and TRBJ1-5; no firm D call. Trimming removed 11 bases at V and 0 bases at J, with 14 bases between. The CDR3 loop spans 14 amino acids. Germline loops: CDR1 LGHDT, CDR2 YNNKEL (reference sequence). CDR3 DNA: TGTGCCCCCTGCGAGGAGGTTAGCAATCAGCCCCAGCATTTT. This translates into CAPCEEVSNQPQHF.

The CDR3 loop reads CASSLGTLNEQFF. DNA for the CDR3: TGTGCCAGCAGCTTAGGGACACTTAATGAGCAGTTCTTC. The J gene is TRBJ2-1, the V gene TRBV7-9; tentatively, D is TRBD1 (5 bases). Trimming took off 1 base at V and 7 bases at J, with 8 bases between the two ends. Germline V lookup: CDR1 SEHNR, CDR2 FQNEAQ (reference sequence). The CDR3 extends over 13 amino acids.

The genes are TRBV18 and TRBJ2-3, with 11 bases that match TRBD2. Losses at the gene ends were 3 bases for V and 3 bases for J; bases not matched to a gene: 2. Germline loops: CDR1 KGHSH, CDR2 LQKENI. This CDR3 is built from 15 residues. The CDR3 sequence: CASSPSGRATDTQYF. CDR3 in DNA: TGTGCCAGCTCACCTAGCGGGAGGGCTACAGATACGCAGTATTTT.

The chain is built from TRBV19 and TRBJ2-7; no clear D. Trimming left V 3 bases short and J 2 bases short, with 14 bases between. Per the germline V gene, CDR1 is LNHDA and CDR2 is SQIVND (reference sequence). There are 15 residues in the CDR3. Written as DNA, the CDR3 is TGTGCCAGTAGTATGTCGACCCATGCCCCCTACGAGCAGTACTTC. Protein sequence: CASSMSTHAPYEQYF.

V gene TRBV13 combines with J gene TRBJ2-7; D gene ambiguous. The V and J ends lost 4 bases and 2 bases respectively, with 12 bases between them. The germline gives CDR1 PRHDT, CDR2 FYEKMQ (reference sequence). This CDR3 spans 14 amino acids. DNA of the CDR3: TGTGCCAGCAGCTCGAGCTTAATCCCCTACGAGCAGTACTTC. It is translated as CASSSSLIPYEQYF.

The chain employs TRBV25-1 and TRBJ2-2; D remains ambiguous. Trimming cost V 5 bases and J 6 bases, with 7 bases left between them. The CDR3 totals 12 residues. Germline values: CDR1 MGHDK, CDR2 SYGVNS. This CDR3 reads CASSPVSGELFF. Here the CDR3 DNA reads TGTGCCAGCAGTCCAGTTTCCGGGGAGCTGTTTTTT.